A single sample is the source of the 29 T cell receptor beta chains below, sequenced in a study of siplizumab effects on memory and regulatory T cells. Generated by immunoSEQ multiplex PCR, the TCRdb table keeps only in-frame clones and is missing some. The sample includes about 99,000 clones, over 90% of them seen just once. Material for sequencing was Tregs sorted from blood. All receptors come from a human donor in good health.

This chain uses TRBV29-1 with TRBJ1-2; 10 nucleotides align to TRBD1. The germline V gene has CDR1 SQVTM and CDR2 ANQGSEA. This CDR3 has 13 residues. Trimming took 6 bases from V and 6 from J; bases not matched to a gene: 7. CDR3 sequence reads: CSVQQTGGHGYTF. The CDR3 DNA sequence: TGCAGCGTCCAGCAGACAGGGGGCCATGGCTACACCTTC. The full variable domain, its missing parts supplied by reference TRBV29-1 and TRBJ1-2, is SAVISQKPSRDICQRGTSLTIQCQVDSQVTMMFWYRQQPGQSLTLIATANQGSEATYESGFVIDKFPISRPNLTFSTLTVSNMSPEDSSIYLCSVQQTGGHGYTFGSGTRLTVV.

The J gene is TRBJ2-2, the V gene TRBV9, with 8 positions matching TRBD1. CDR3 length: 16 amino acids. V lost 4 bases to trimming and J lost 3 bases; unmatched junction nucleotides: 8. Germline CDR1 and CDR2: SGDLS and YYNGEE. This CDR3 is CASSPFRGRDTGELFF. For the CDR3, the DNA is TGTGCCAGCAGCCCCTTCAGGGGGCGCGACACCGGGGAGCTGTTTTTT.

The V and J genes are TRBV7-9 and TRBJ2-5; 10 nucleotides agree with TRBD2. CDR1 SEHNR and CDR2 FQNEAQ come from the germline V gene (reference sequence). J gave up 7 bases and V 4 bases, and 6 bases lay outside the gene matches. This CDR3 spans 14 amino acids. The DNA of the CDR3 is TGTGCCAGCAGCTCCCTAGCGGGAGTGTTGACCCAGTACTTC. This codes for CASSSLAGVLTQYF.

V and J are TRBV11-3 and TRBJ2-3, with a possible D match to TRBD1 (6 bases). CDR1 SGHNT and CDR2 YENEEA come from the germline V gene. There are 15 residues in the CDR3. V was pared by 5 bases and J by 0 bases, with 12 bases between. The chain's CDR3 is CASSPGAASTDTQYF. The CDR3 DNA is TGTGCCAGCAGCCCAGGGGCCGCTAGCACAGATACGCAGTATTTT.

V usage is TRBV10-3 and J usage is TRBJ1-5, with 7 bases lining up with TRBD1. The CDR3 is made up of 14 amino acids. Germline CDR1 reads ENHRY; CDR2 reads SYGVKD. Losses at the gene ends were 4 bases for V and 6 bases for J; bases not matched to a gene: 6. CDR3 region: CAISAWQGGQPQHF. CDR3 bases: TGTGCCATCAGTGCCTGGCAGGGGGGTCAGCCCCAGCATTTT.

The genes are TRBV5-8 and TRBJ2-7; D is possibly TRBD1 (6 bases). Germline V gives CDR1 SGHTS, CDR2 YDEGEE. The CDR3 is 13 amino acids. V was trimmed by 5 bases and J by 2 bases, leaving 11 bases between them. CDR3 loop: CASSRQATYEQYF. DNA for the CDR3: TGTGCCAGCAGTCGACAGGCCACCTACGAGCAGTACTTC.

The V gene is TRBV6-5, the J gene TRBJ1-6; 8 bases are a match to TRBD1. V shed 6 bases and J 10 bases; nucleotides not matched to a gene: 5. CDR1 is MNHEY, CDR2 SVGAGI, per germline. This CDR3 region has 13 residues. The CDR3 protein is CASRRTGYSPLHF. DNA for the CDR3: TGTGCCAGCAGACGGACAGGGTACTCACCCCTCCACTTT.

The chain recombines TRBV6-7 with TRBJ1-4; no clear D. TRBV6-7 qualifies as an ORF whose function is uncertain. V shed 5 bases and J shed 10 bases, with 14 bases lying between them. This CDR3 comprises 13 residues. CDR3 residues: CASSPRTGGKLFF. CDR3 coding DNA: TGTGCCAGCAGTCCCCGGACCGGTGGAAAACTGTTTTTT.

The chain links TRBV7-2 to TRBJ2-7; 7 nucleotides align to TRBD2. CDR3 size: 16 residues. V lost 5 bases and J lost 4; bases outside the gene matches: 14. Looked up from germline, CDR1 is SGHTA and CDR2 is FQGNSA. DNA for the CDR3: TGTGCCAGCAGCCCAGATAGGGCGGGAGCAGGATACGAGCAGTACTTC. Encoded protein: CASSPDRAGAGYEQYF. Variable domain in full (rest from reference TRBV7-2 and TRBJ2-7): GAGVSQSPSNKVTEKGKDVELRCDPISGHTALYWYRQSLGQGLEFLIYFQGNSAPDKSGLPSDRFSAERTGGSVSTLTIQRTQQEDSAVYLCASSPDRAGAGYEQYFGPGTRLTVT.

The chain joins TRBV7-2 to TRBJ1-5, with D unresolved. This CDR3 has 14 amino acids. With 1 base removed from V and 0 bases from J, the gap between germline ends came to 4 bases. Germline-derived CDR1 and CDR2 are SGHTA and FQGNSA. The CDR3 protein is CASSLVNSNQPQHF. The CDR3, as DNA: TGTGCCAGCAGCTTAGTCAATAGCAATCAGCCCCAGCATTTT.

This clone has just one count. The gene calls are TRBV5-1 and TRBJ1-2; no clear D gene. Looked up from germline, CDR1 is SGHRS and CDR2 is YFSETQ. Between the trimmed V and J ends, which lost 4 bases and 2 bases, there was a span of 18 bases. The CDR3 length is 16 residues. The CDR3 DNA is TGCGCCAGCAGCCCCAGTAGGAGGCTAGGCAACTATGGCTACACCTTC. Protein: CASSPSRRLGNYGYTF.

This rearrangement joins TRBV30 to TRBJ2-1; the D gene is possibly TRBD2 (6 bases). V lost 3 bases, J lost 0 bases, and 15 bases lay in between. CDR3 size: 16 residues. Germline CDR1 is GTSNPN and CDR2 is SVGIG (reference sequence). CDR3 nucleotide sequence: TGTGCCTGGAGGACTGAGCGGGCCCTCTCCTACAATGAGCAGTTCTTC. Its translation is CAWRTERALSYNEQFF.

The chain combines TRBV5-1 with TRBJ1-1; a weak D match, TRBD1 (5 bases). Trimming removed 6 bases at V and 2 bases at J, with 11 bases between. This CDR3 is built from 13 residues. Looked up from germline, CDR1 is SGHRS and CDR2 is YFSETQ. The CDR3 loop is CASIGRDNTEAFF. As DNA, the CDR3 is TGCGCCAGCATTGGCCGGGACAACACTGAAGCTTTCTTT.

This clone was counted a single time. J is TRBJ2-5 and V is TRBV9; D unresolved. The V end was cut by 1 base, the J end by 4 bases, with 11 bases between. The CDR3 is 14 amino acids. CDR1 is SGDLS, CDR2 YYNGEE, per germline. DNA of the CDR3: TGTGCCAGCAGCGTAATGGACGCCCCAGAGACCCAGTACTTC. Protein sequence: CASSVMDAPETQYF.

This clone has a single count. The rearrangement uses TRBV5-4 and TRBJ2-7; D gene unclear. V was shortened by 0 bases and J by 6 bases, with 13 bases between the two germline ends. The CDR3 totals 14 residues. Germline lookup yields CDR1 SGHNT and CDR2 YYREEE (reference sequence). The CDR3: CASSLGDRAAEQYF. CDR3 bases: TGTGCCAGCAGCTTGGGAGATCGGGCCGCCGAGCAGTACTTC. Combining the CDR3 with reference TRBV5-4 and TRBJ2-7 gives the whole variable domain ETGVTQSPTHLIKTRGQQVTLRCSSQSGHNTVSWYQQALGQGPQFIFQYYREEENGRGNFPPRFSGLQFPNYSSELNVNALELDDSALYLCASSLGDRAAEQYFGPGTRLTVT.

The V and J genes are TRBV29-1 and TRBJ2-7; 14 positions match TRBD2. Germline V CDR1 and CDR2: SQVTM, ANQGSEA. The CDR3 is 16 amino acids. The J segment lost 2 bases and the V segment lost 5 bases, leaving 8 bases of the junction unmatched. The CDR3 nucleotides are TGCAGCGTTTCACCGGGACTAGCGGGGGCACCCTACGAGCAGTACTTC. Its protein is CSVSPGLAGAPYEQYF.

The chain has TRBV27 and TRBJ1-5; D ambiguous. The CDR3 loop spans 14 amino acids. The V gene lost 2 bases and the J gene lost 4 bases, with 9 bases spanning the gap. The germline CDR1 and CDR2 sequences are MNHEY and SMNVEV (reference sequence). As DNA, the CDR3 is TGTGCCAGCAGTTTAGGGCACCAGAATCAGCCCCAGCATTTT. It yields the protein CASSLGHQNQPQHF.

V is TRBV21-1 and J is TRBJ1-1. TRBV21-1 represents a pseudogene. There are 20 residues in the CDR3. CDR3 loop: CASSKTTIDGLLDWNTEAFF. As DNA, the CDR3 is TGTGCCAGCAGCAAGACAACTATTGACGGGTTACTGGACTGGAACACTGAAGCTTTCTTT.

This rearrangement joins TRBV21-1 to TRBJ2-7; TRBD2 was called by the table and not checked on the DNA. TRBV21-1 is described as a pseudogene. CDR3 length equals 14 residues. CDR3 protein: CASKPGGTFYEQYF. The DNA for the CDR3 is TGTGCCAGCAAACCCGGGGGGACATTCTACGAGCAGTACTTC.

The CDR3 sequence: CASSLGSGKGTGELFF. CDR3 in DNA: TGTGCCAGCAGCTTGGGGTCTGGGAAGGGCACCGGGGAGCTGTTTTTT. The J gene is TRBJ2-2, the V gene TRBV11-3, with D uncertain. Germline loops: CDR1 SGHNT, CDR2 YENEEA. This CDR3 comprises 16 residues. The V end lost 3 bases, the J end lost 4 bases, and 15 bases lay between the germline ends.

Only one count was recorded for this clone. This sequence joins TRBV6-6 and TRBJ2-7; TRBD1 aligns across 7 bases. J gave up 2 bases and V 6 bases, and 1 base lay outside the gene matches. CDR3 size: 12 residues. Germline V gene sequence: CDR1 MNHNY, CDR2 SVGAGI (reference sequence). The DNA of the CDR3 is TGTGCCAGCAGCGGGACAGCCTACGAGCAGTACTTC. Residues: CASSGTAYEQYF.

V gene TRBV18 combines with J gene TRBJ1-2; D is unresolved. V was clipped by 0 bases and J by 2 bases, with 13 bases between them. Germline V gene sequence: CDR1 KGHSH, CDR2 LQKENI. The CDR3 has 16 residues. CDR3 in amino acids: CASSPPLGAANYGYTF. The CDR3 DNA reads as TGTGCCAGCTCACCACCGTTGGGCGCAGCCAACTATGGCTACACCTTC.

The chain links TRBV10-2 to TRBJ2-1; D is undetermined. Germline values: CDR1 WSHSY, CDR2 SAAADI. With 6 bases removed from V and 0 bases from J, the gap between germline ends came to 15 bases. The CDR3 covers 16 residues. This CDR3 reads CASRGYLESSYNEQFF. CDR3 DNA sequence: TGCGCCAGCAGGGGGTACTTGGAAAGCTCCTACAATGAGCAGTTCTTC.

The V and J genes are TRBV30 and TRBJ2-3; perhaps TRBD2 as D (6 bases). Germline loops: CDR1 GTSNPN, CDR2 SVGIG (reference sequence). This CDR3 region has 13 residues. V was cut by 1 base and J by 5 bases, with 10 bases left in between. Here the CDR3 reads CAWSGGTGDTQYF. CDR3 DNA sequence: TGTGCCTGGAGTGGCGGGACTGGAGATACGCAGTATTTT.

The rearrangement links TRBV5-1 to TRBJ1-2, with unresolved D. Per the germline V gene, CDR1 is SGHRS and CDR2 is YFSETQ. The ends were cut back, 6 bases at V and 8 bases at J, with 11 bases in the middle. This CDR3 region has 11 residues. The CDR3 DNA follows: TGCGCCAGCAAGTACCGAGGAGGCTACACCTTC. As protein: CASKYRGGYTF.

This clone was seen only once. The V gene is TRBV5-1, the J gene TRBJ2-7; 9 bases are a match to TRBD1. CDR3 size: 14 residues. Germline V lookup: CDR1 SGHRS, CDR2 YFSETQ. J gave up 5 bases and V 3 bases, and 6 bases lay outside the gene matches. CDR3 sequence (DNA): TGCGCCAGCAGCTCGGGACAGGGTTCCCACGAGCAGTACTTC. Its protein is CASSSGQGSHEQYF.

This clone has a single count. This rearrangement joins TRBV11-1 to TRBJ2-7; D is possibly TRBD2 (6 bases). CDR1 and CDR2 (germline): SGHAT, FQDESV (reference sequence). The length of the CDR3 is 17 residues. V lost 5 bases and J lost 2, with 22 bases in between. CDR3 sequence (DNA): TGTGCCAGCAGCCCCTCCCCTGGGGTAGCGGAAACCTACGAGCAGTACTTC. Translating gives CASSPSPGVAETYEQYF.

The chain carries TRBV19 and TRBJ2-7; 8 bases map to TRBD1. Trimming cost V 1 base and J 4 bases; bases outside gene matches: 3. CDR3 size: 14 residues. The germline gives CDR1 LNHDA, CDR2 SQIVND (reference sequence). The CDR3 DNA reads as TGTGCCAGTAGTATAGGGACAGGGACTTACGAGCAGTACTTC. Translating it yields CASSIGTGTYEQYF.

As for this clone: Germline is not matched at one junction end, which may reflect a read error. V is TRBV6-5 and J is TRBJ1-2; 11 bases are shared with TRBD1. The length of the CDR3 is 15 residues. Germline V CDR1 and CDR2: MNHEY, SVGAGI. Here the CDR3 DNA reads TGTGCCAGCAGTCGCGGACAGGGGGCCTCTTATGACTACACCTTC. Translating gives CASSRGQGASYDYTF.